This TCR beta chain emerged from a study of CD4+ T cells in melanoma. Details on this clone: Its antigen is as yet unknown.

Overall study findings and caveats: A reported correlation linked neoantigen-specific CD4+ T cells to CD8+, macrophage and B cell function.

Clones were sequenced by immunoSEQ multiplex PCR, and TCRdb holds only the in-frame ones, with some missing. The sample includes roughly 52,000 clones, roughly three quarters of them seen just once. Trimming took 0 bases from V and 9 from J, leaving 12 bases between them. The length of the CDR3 is 13 residues. CDR1 and CDR2 (germline): SQVTM, ANQGSEA. This TCR derives from a human donor with melanoma. The gene calls are TRBV29-1 and TRBJ2-1, with D possibly called TRBD1 or TRBD2 (5 bases each). The sample comprised tumor tissue. DNA of the CDR3: TGCAGCGTTGAAGACTATGGGACCGGTGAGCAGTTCTTC. As protein: CSVEDYGTGEQFF.